A selection of T cell receptor beta chains follows, all from one sample in a study of T-cell memory formation after mild COVID-19. TCRdb passed the 5' RACE reads through MiXCR, listing each CDR3 protein once. There are approximately 210,000 distinct CDR3 sequences in the sample; 27% occur only once, and over 10% lies in the top ten. Sequences were obtained from PBMCs or a T cell subset sorted from them (not recorded which). All receptors derive from an adult woman who had mild COVID-19 (a few samples of this study predate the infection). Cell type and time point are not known. Each CDR3 is given with its conserved first and last residue. A D gene is named only where the DNA matches it firmly. Rows may omit the clone size; those that give it use once, few, many or a size class.

clone_size j_call v_call d_call cdr3_aa cdr3_nt
few TRBJ2-1 TRBV5-1 TRBD2 CASSVTSGSFNEQFF TGCGCCAGCAGCGTAACTAGCGGGAGTTTCAATGAGCAGTTCTTC
once TRBJ2-1 TRBV30 . CAWSVQLYNEQFF TGTGCCTGGAGTGTACAGCTCTACAATGAGCAGTTCTTC
few TRBJ2-6 TRBV5-1 . CASSLLGPGSGANVLTF TGCGCCAGCAGCTTGCTTGGCCCGGGGTCTGGGGCCAACGTCCTGACTTTC
few TRBJ2-5 TRBV30 TRBD1 CAWSFDRGRETQYF TGTGCCTGGAGTTTTGACAGGGGCAGAGAGACCCAGTACTTC
few TRBJ2-3 TRBV7-3 . CASSLRSSTDTQYF TGTGCCAGCAGCTTAAGGAGTAGCACAGATACGCAGTATTTT
. TRBJ2-7 TRBV6-2/TRBV6-3 . CASSYSPIGTYPYEQYF TGTGCCAGCAGTTACTCGCCAATCGGGACTTATCCCTACGAGCAGTACTTC
. TRBJ1-2 TRBV20-1 TRBD1 CSARDGQGWGGYTF TGCAGTGCTAGAGATGGACAGGGATGGGGCGGCTACACCTTC
. TRBJ1-1 TRBV15 . CATSRDLGGRNTEAFF TGTGCCACCAGCAGAGATTTGGGGGGACGGAACACTGAAGCTTTCTTT
. TRBJ1-1 TRBV20-1 . CSARDARGRIMNTEAFF TGCAGTGCTAGAGATGCTCGCGGCCGAATCATGAACACTGAAGCTTTCTTT
few TRBJ2-6 TRBV7-9 TRBD2 CASSSPLWGGRRSSGANVLTF TGTGCCAGCAGCTCCCCGCTCTGGGGAGGGAGGAGAAGCTCTGGGGCCAACGTCCTGACTTTC
. TRBJ2-1 TRBV29-1 . CSVTNPRVSVNEQFF TGCAGCGTCACAAACCCCCGGGTGAGTGTGAATGAGCAGTTCTTC
. TRBJ2-1 TRBV9 TRBD2 CASIPTGGGPYNEQFF TGTGCCAGCATCCCTACCGGCGGGGGGCCCTACAATGAGCAGTTCTTC
. TRBJ2-1 TRBV11-2 . CASSSLAASSYNEQFF TGTGCCAGCAGCTCCCTTGCGGCTAGCTCCTACAATGAGCAGTTCTTC
. TRBJ1-3 TRBV4-1 . CASSLSRGGNSGNTIYF TGCGCCAGCAGCCTATCCCGAGGGGGAAACTCTGGAAACACCATATATTTT
. TRBJ2-5 TRBV12-3/TRBV12-4 . CASTLGETQYF TGTGCCAGCACCCTGGGGGAGACCCAGTACTTC
few TRBJ2-3 TRBV6-2/TRBV6-3 . CASSVTRGDLYTDTQYF TGTGCCAGCAGTGTCACGAGGGGGGACCTTTACACAGATACGCAGTATTTT
few TRBJ2-2 TRBV11-2 TRBD2 CASSSPSGGNTGELFF TGTGCCAGCAGCTCACCTAGCGGGGGTAACACCGGGGAGCTGTTTTTT
once TRBJ2-1 TRBV29-1 TRBD1 CSVEPGQGTYEQFF TGCAGCGTTGAGCCGGGACAGGGGACGTATGAGCAGTTCTTC
few TRBJ2-4 TRBV9 TRBD2 CASSVDFRTSGRGNIQYF TGTGCCAGCAGCGTAGACTTTCGGACTAGCGGGAGAGGGAACATTCAGTACTTC
. TRBJ1-4 TRBV20-1 TRBD1 CSAKHHRDSANEKLFF TGCAGTGCTAAACACCACCGGGACAGCGCTAATGAAAAACTGTTTTTT
few TRBJ2-1 TRBV20-1 TRBD2 CSARSFTSGSPNEQFF TGCAGTGCTAGAAGCTTCACTAGCGGGAGTCCCAATGAGCAGTTCTTC
few TRBJ2-1 TRBV20-1 . CSARSPGQGFYNEQFF TGCAGTGCTAGATCCCCCGGGCAGGGATTCTACAATGAGCAGTTCTTC
few TRBJ1-5 TRBV5-6 . CASSFGYPGPQHF TGTGCCAGCAGCTTCGGGTACCCGGGGCCCCAGCATTTT
few TRBJ2-7 TRBV27 . CASSLNPAGIVYEQYF TGTGCCAGCAGTTTAAACCCCGCGGGGATCGTCTACGAGCAGTACTTC
. TRBJ2-7 TRBV12-3/TRBV12-4 TRBD1 CASSDGQGTSSYEQYF TGTGCCAGCAGTGACGGACAGGGGACCAGCTCCTACGAGCAGTACTTC
. TRBJ2-1 TRBV15 . CATSDTRLIPGADEQFF TGTGCCACCAGCGACACCCGGTTAATCCCGGGGGCTGATGAGCAGTTCTTC
. TRBJ2-1 TRBV29-1 TRBD2 CSVVWLADNEQFF TGCAGCGTTGTCTGGCTAGCGGACAATGAGCAGTTCTTC
. TRBJ2-5 TRBV11-3 . CASSPLPDDETQYF TGTGCCAGCAGCCCGCTACCTGATGACGAGACCCAGTACTTC
. TRBJ2-7 TRBV30 . CACFSGGGTYEQYF TGTGCCTGCTTTTCAGGGGGGGGGACCTACGAGCAGTACTTC
few TRBJ2-7 TRBV4-3 TRBD2 CASSQVAGGIYEQYF TGCGCCAGCAGCCAAGTTGCGGGAGGGATCTACGAGCAGTACTTC
. TRBJ2-7 TRBV27 TRBD1 CASTSDRGNEQYF TGTGCCAGCACCTCGGACAGGGGGAACGAGCAGTACTTC
few TRBJ2-7 TRBV20-1 TRBD1 CSARPGQAYEQYF TGCAGTGCTAGACCGGGACAGGCCTACGAGCAGTACTTC
. TRBJ1-2 TRBV9 . CASSGRDRTNYGYTF TGTGCCAGCAGCGGAAGAGACCGTACTAACTATGGCTACACCTTC
few TRBJ2-1 TRBV4-3 TRBD2 CASSQGLAGGSEQFF TGCGCCAGCAGCCAGGGACTAGCGGGAGGGAGTGAGCAGTTCTTC
. TRBJ1-2 TRBV5-1 . CASSTGQPQGGYTF TGCGCCAGCAGCACCGGACAGCCTCAGGGTGGCTACACCTTC
. TRBJ2-7 TRBV5-1 TRBD1 CASSLEGQGQYF TGCGCCAGCAGCTTGGAAGGACAGGGGCAGTACTTC
. TRBJ2-5 TRBV11-3 . CASSFSQGFETQYF TGTGCCAGCAGCTTCTCTCAGGGTTTCGAGACCCAGTACTTC
few TRBJ2-1 TRBV11-3 TRBD2 CASSTRTSGSYNEQFF TGTGCCAGCAGCACCAGGACTAGCGGGTCCTACAATGAGCAGTTCTTC
. TRBJ2-3 TRBV2 . CASSYPRPTDTQYF TGTGCCAGCAGCTATCCCCGGCCCACAGATACGCAGTATTTT
few TRBJ2-5 TRBV20-1 . CSASQAGEQETQYF TGCAGTGCTAGCCAAGCCGGGGAACAAGAGACCCAGTACTTC
. TRBJ1-1 TRBV4-3 TRBD1 CASSQLDWDRGTAFF TGCGCCAGCAGCCAACTTGACTGGGACAGGGGAACAGCTTTCTTT
. TRBJ2-1 TRBV2 . CASSESQGLGEQFF TGTGCCAGCAGTGAATCTCAGGGTCTTGGTGAGCAGTTCTTC
. TRBJ2-1 TRBV7-9 . CASSSTPVWEQFF TGTGCCAGCAGCTCAACACCGGTCTGGGAGCAGTTCTTC
. TRBJ2-7 TRBV6-2/TRBV6-3 . CASSYDEDRPYEQYF TGTGCCAGCAGTTACGATGAGGACCGCCCCTACGAGCAGTACTTC
. TRBJ1-2 TRBV20-1 . CSARGGGVGYGYTF TGCAGTGCTAGAGGAGGAGGAGTCGGCTATGGCTACACCTTC
few TRBJ2-3 TRBV5-1 . CASSPMGESSTDTQYF TGCGCCAGCAGCCCTATGGGCGAGTCGAGCACAGATACGCAGTATTTT
. TRBJ2-7 TRBV4-1 . CASSQDHGTLGYEQYF TGCGCCAGCAGCCAAGATCACGGGACTCTGGGCTACGAGCAGTACTTC
few TRBJ2-7 TRBV20-1 . CSARGQTSYLAYEQYF TGCAGTGCTAGAGGTCAAACTTCCTATCTCGCCTACGAGCAGTACTTC
. TRBJ2-7 TRBV14 TRBD2 CASSQDGTSGSYEQYF TGTGCCAGCAGCCAAGACGGAACTAGCGGGAGTTACGAGCAGTACTTC
. TRBJ2-3 TRBV27 . CASSWTRTDTQYF TGTGCCAGCAGTTGGACCCGCACAGATACGCAGTATTTT
few TRBJ2-3 TRBV10-3 . CAIRTGTSRQSDTQYF TGTGCCATCAGAACTGGGACTTCTCGTCAGTCAGATACGCAGTATTTT
few TRBJ2-7 TRBV5-1 . CASSDRRDGEQYF TGCGCCAGCAGCGATAGACGGGACGGGGAGCAGTACTTC
. TRBJ1-6 TRBV5-5 . CASSLVGPQGANSPLHF TGTGCCAGCAGCTTGGTGGGACCGCAGGGAGCAAATTCACCCCTCCACTTT
few TRBJ1-5 TRBV3-1 TRBD1 CASSQAGQGFNQPQHF TGTGCCAGCAGCCAAGCCGGACAGGGGTTCAATCAGCCCCAGCATTTT
. TRBJ2-1 TRBV18 . CASSPRFSYNEQFF TGTGCCAGCTCACCACGTTTCTCCTACAATGAGCAGTTCTTC